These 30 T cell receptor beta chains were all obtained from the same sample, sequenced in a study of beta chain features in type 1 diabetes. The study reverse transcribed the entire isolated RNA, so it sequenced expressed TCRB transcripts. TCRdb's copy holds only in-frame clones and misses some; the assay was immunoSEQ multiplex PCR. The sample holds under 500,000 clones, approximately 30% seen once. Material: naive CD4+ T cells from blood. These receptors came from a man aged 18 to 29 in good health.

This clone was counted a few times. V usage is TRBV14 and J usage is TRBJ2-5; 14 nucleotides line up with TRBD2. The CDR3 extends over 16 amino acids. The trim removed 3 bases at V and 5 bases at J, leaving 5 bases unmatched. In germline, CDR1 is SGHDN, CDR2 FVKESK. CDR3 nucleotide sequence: TGTGCCAGCAGCCACCGGACTAGCGGGAGGTTGGAGACCCAGTACTTC. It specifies CASSHRTSGRLETQYF.

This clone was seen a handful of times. The CDR3 DNA is TGTGCCAGCAGCTTAGCCCCGGGACAGGGCTACGGCTACACCTTC. Translating gives CASSLAPGQGYGYTF. V gene TRBV7-9 combines with J gene TRBJ1-2; TRBD1 matches 9 bases. With V trimmed by 0 bases and J by 8 bases, 7 bases remained unmatched. Per germline, CDR1 SEHNR and CDR2 FQNEAQ (reference sequence). There are 15 residues in the CDR3.

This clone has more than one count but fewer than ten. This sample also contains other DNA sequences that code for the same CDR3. CDR3 residues: CASSPVSGANVLTF. As DNA, the CDR3 is TGTGCCAGCTCACCCGTCTCTGGGGCCAACGTCCTGACTTTC. The rearrangement uses TRBV18 and TRBJ2-6; the D is unclear. Germline V lookup: CDR1 KGHSH, CDR2 LQKENI. CDR3 length: 14 amino acids. The V and J ends lost 3 bases and 0 bases respectively, with 3 bases between them.

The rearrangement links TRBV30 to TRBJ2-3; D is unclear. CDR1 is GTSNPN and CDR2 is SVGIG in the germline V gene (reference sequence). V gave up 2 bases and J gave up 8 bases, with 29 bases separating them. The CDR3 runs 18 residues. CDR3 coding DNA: TGTGCCTGGAGTAGCCGTGGGTTCTCTGTCCACACCTCGGGTACGCAGTATTTT. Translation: CAWSSRGFSVHTSGTQYF.

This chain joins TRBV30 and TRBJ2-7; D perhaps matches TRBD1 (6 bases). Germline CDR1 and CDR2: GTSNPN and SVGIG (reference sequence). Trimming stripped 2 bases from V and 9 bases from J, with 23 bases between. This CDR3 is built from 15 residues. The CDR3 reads CAWSRRQENLRGQYF. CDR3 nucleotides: TGTGCCTGGAGTCGACGACAGGAAAATCTACGAGGGCAGTACTTC. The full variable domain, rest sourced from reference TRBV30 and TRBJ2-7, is SQTIHQWPATLVQPVGSPLSLECTVEGTSNPNLYWYRQAAGRGLQLLFYSVGIGQISSEVPQNLSASRPQDRQFILSSKKLLLSDSGFYLCAWSRRQENLRGQYFGPGTRLTVT.

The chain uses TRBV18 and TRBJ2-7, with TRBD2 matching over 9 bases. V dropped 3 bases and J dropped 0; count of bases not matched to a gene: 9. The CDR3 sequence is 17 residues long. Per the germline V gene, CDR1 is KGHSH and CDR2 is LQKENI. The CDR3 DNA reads TGTGCCAGCTCACCCACGGGACTAGCACAGAGCTCCTACGAGCAGTACTTC. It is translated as CASSPTGLAQSSYEQYF. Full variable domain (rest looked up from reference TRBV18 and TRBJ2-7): NAGVMQNPRHLVRRRGQEARLRCSPMKGHSHVYWYRQLPEEGLKFMVYLQKENIIDESGMPKERFSAEFPKEGPSILRIQQVVRGDSAAYFCASSPTGLAQSSYEQYFGPGTRLTVT.

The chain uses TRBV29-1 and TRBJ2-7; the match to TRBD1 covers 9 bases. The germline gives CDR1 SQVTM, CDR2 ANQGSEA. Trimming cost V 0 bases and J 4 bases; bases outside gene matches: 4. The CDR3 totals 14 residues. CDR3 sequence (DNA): TGCAGCGTTGAAGATGACAGGGGGGTTTACGAGCAGTACTTC. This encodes CSVEDDRGVYEQYF.

The CDR3 sequence is CASRPRSGTGELFF. CDR3 in DNA: TGTGCCAGCAGACCCAGGAGCGGCACCGGGGAGCTGTTTTTT. This chain joins TRBV2 and TRBJ2-2, with D possibly matching TRBD2 (5 bases). Germline CDR1 reads SNHLY; CDR2 reads FYNNEI. V was pared by 6 bases and J by 4 bases, with 12 bases between. CDR3 length: 14 residues. Drawing the rest from reference TRBV2 and TRBJ2-2, the complete variable domain is EPEVTQTPSHQVTQMGQEVILRCVPISNHLYFYWYRQILGQKVEFLVSFYNNEISEKSEIFDDQFSVERPDGSNFTLKIRSTKLEDSAMYFCASRPRSGTGELFFGEGSRLTVL.

This chain's CDR3 is CAWSPPGTSGSEQYF. CDR3 DNA sequence: TGTGCCTGGAGCCCTCCAGGGACTAGCGGGAGTGAGCAGTACTTC. The rearrangement uses TRBV30 and TRBJ2-7, with 14 bases aligning to TRBD2. With V trimmed by 3 bases and J by 7 bases, 8 bases remained unmatched. Per germline, CDR1 GTSNPN and CDR2 SVGIG (reference sequence). CDR3 length: 15 residues.

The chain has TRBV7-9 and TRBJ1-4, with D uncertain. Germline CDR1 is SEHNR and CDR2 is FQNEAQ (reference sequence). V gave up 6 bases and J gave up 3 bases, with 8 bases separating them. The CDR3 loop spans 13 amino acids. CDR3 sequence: CASRLTANEKLFF. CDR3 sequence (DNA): TGTGCCAGCAGGCTGACGGCTAATGAAAAACTGTTTTTT.

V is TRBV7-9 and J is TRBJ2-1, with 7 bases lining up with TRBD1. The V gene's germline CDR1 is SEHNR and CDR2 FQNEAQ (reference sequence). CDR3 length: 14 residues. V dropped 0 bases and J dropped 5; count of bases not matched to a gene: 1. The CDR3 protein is CASSLAGTDNEQFF. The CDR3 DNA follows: TGTGCCAGCAGCTTAGCGGGGACAGACAATGAGCAGTTCTTC.

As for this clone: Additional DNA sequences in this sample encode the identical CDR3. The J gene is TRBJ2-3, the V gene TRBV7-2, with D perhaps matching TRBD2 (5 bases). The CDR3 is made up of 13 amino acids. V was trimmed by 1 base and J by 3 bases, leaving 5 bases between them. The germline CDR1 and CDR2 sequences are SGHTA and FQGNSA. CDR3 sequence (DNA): TGTGCCAGCAGCTTAGGAGGGACAGATACGCAGTATTTT. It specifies CASSLGGTDTQYF.

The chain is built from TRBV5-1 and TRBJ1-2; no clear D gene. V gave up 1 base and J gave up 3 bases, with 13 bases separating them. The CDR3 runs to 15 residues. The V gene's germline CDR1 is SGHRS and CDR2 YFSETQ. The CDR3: CASSLSVVGDYGYTF. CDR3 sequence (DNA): TGCGCCAGCAGCTTGTCGGTAGTGGGCGACTATGGCTACACCTTC.

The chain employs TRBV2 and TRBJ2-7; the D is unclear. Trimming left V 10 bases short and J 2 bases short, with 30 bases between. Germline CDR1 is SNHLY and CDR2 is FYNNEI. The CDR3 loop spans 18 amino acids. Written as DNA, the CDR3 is TGTGCCACCCGGATCTTAACCGGTGGGTTTGCTCTAACCTACGAGCAGTACTTC. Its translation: CATRILTGGFALTYEQYF.

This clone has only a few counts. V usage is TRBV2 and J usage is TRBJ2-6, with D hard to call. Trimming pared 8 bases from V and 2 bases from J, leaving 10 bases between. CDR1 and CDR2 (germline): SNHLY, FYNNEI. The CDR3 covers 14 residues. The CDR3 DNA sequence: TGTGCCAGCCTACGGGTCACTGGGGCCAACGTCCTGACTTTC. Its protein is CASLRVTGANVLTF.

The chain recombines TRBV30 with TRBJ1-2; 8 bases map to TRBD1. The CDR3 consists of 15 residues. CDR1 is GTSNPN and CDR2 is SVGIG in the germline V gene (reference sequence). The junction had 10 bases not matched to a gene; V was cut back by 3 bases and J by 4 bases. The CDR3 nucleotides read TGTGCCTGGAGCGAAGGGACAGGCCAGGGCTATGGCTACACCTTC. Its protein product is CAWSEGTGQGYGYTF.

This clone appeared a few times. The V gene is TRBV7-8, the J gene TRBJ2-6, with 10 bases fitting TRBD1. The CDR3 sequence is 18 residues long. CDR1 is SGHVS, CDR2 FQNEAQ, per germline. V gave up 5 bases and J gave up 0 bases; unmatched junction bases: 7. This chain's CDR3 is CASSPRTGGSSGANVLTF. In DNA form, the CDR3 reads TGTGCCAGCAGCCCCAGGACAGGGGGAAGCTCTGGGGCCAACGTCCTGACTTTC.

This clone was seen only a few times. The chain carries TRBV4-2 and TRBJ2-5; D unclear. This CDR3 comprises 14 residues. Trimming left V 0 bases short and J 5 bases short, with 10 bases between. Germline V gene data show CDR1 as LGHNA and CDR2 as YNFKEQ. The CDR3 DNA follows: TGTGCCAGCAGCCAAGATCGAGCTATGGAGACCCAGTACTTC. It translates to CASSQDRAMETQYF.

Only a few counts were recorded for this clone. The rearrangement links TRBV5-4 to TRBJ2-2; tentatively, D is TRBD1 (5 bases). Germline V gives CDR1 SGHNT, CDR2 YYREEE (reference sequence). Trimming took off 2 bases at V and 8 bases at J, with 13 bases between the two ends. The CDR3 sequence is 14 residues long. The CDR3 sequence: CASSFIQAPGELFF. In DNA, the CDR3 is TGTGCCAGCAGCTTCATACAGGCTCCTGGGGAGCTGTTTTTT.

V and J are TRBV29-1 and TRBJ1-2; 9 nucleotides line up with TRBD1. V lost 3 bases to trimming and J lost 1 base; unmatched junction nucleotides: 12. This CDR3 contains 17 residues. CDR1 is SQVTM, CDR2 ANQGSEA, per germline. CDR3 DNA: TGCAGCGTTGAGTATAAGACAGGGGGGCTGATTAACTATGGCTACACCTTC. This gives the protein CSVEYKTGGLINYGYTF.

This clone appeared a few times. The CDR3 loop reads CASSPGDRWTEAFF. The CDR3 nucleotides are TGTGCCAGCAGCCCGGGGGACAGATGGACTGAAGCTTTCTTT. The chain combines TRBV6-5 with TRBJ1-1; 7 bases align to TRBD1. The V and J ends lost 6 bases and 5 bases, in that order; junction bases with no gene match: 9. This CDR3 is 14 amino acids long. Germline V gives CDR1 MNHEY, CDR2 SVGAGI.

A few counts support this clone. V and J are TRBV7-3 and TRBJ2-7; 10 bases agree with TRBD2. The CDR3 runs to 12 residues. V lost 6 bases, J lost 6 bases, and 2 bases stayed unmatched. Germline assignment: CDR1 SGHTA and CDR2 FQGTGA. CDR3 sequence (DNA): TGTGCCAGCAGTCGGACTAGCGGCGAGCAGTACTTC. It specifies CASSRTSGEQYF.

Here the CDR3 DNA reads TGCGCCAGCAGCCCGTCCCGGGACGGCGGCCTCAATGAGCAGTTCTTC. Translated: CASSPSRDGGLNEQFF. J is TRBJ2-1 and V is TRBV4-1; D is tentatively TRBD1 or TRBD2 (5 bases each). The germline V gene has CDR1 MGHRA and CDR2 YSYEKL. The CDR3 sequence is 16 residues long. V was clipped by 4 bases and J by 6 bases, with 19 bases between them.

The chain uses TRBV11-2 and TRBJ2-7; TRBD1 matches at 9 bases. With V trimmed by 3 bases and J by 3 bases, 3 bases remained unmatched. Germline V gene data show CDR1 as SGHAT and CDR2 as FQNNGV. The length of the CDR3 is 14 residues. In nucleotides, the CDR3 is TGTGCCAGCAGCTTCGGGACAGGGTTCTACGAGCAGTACTTC. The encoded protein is CASSFGTGFYEQYF.

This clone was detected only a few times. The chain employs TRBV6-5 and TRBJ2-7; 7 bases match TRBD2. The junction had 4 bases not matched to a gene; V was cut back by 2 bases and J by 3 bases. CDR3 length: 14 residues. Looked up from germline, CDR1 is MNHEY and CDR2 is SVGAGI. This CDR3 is CASSYRGGDYEQYF. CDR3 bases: TGTGCCAGCAGTTACAGGGGAGGGGACTACGAGCAGTACTTC.

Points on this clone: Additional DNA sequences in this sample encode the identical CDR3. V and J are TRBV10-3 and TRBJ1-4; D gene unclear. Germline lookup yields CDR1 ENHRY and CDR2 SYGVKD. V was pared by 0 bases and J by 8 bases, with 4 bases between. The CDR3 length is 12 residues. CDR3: CAISESGEKLFF. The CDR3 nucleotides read TGTGCCATCAGTGAGTCCGGAGAAAAACTGTTTTTT.

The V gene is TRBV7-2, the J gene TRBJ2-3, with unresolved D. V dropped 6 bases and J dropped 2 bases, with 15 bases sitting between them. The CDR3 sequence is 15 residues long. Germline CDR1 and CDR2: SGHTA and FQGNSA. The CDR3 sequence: CASRHYLAYTDTQYF. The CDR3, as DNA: TGTGCCAGCAGACATTACTTGGCCTACACAGATACGCAGTATTTT.

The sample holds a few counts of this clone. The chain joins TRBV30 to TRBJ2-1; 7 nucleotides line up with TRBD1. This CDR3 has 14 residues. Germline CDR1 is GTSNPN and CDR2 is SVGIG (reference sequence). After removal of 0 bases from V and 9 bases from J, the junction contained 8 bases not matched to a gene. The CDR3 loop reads CAWSVRRQGSEQFF. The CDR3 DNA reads TGTGCCTGGAGTGTTCGGAGACAGGGAAGTGAGCAGTTCTTC.

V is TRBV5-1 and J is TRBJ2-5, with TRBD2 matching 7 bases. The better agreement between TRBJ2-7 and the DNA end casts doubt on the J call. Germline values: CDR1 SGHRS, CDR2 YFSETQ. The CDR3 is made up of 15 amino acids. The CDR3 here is CASSLAGGGPYEQYF. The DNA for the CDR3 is TGCGCCAGCAGCTTGGCGGGAGGTGGTCCCTACGAGCAGTACTTC.

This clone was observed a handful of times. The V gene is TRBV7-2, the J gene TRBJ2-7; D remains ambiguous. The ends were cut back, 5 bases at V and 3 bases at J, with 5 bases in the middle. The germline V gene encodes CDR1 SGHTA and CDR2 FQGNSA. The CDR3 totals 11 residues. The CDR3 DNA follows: TGTGCCAGCAGCATAGGCTACGAGCAGTACTTC. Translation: CASSIGYEQYF.